One sample yielded the 9 T cell receptor beta chains listed below, sequenced in a study of molecular identifiers for immune sequencing clone quantification (dated by TCRdb to 2017 to 2018). The method behind the library was PCR. Sequencing instrument: NextSeq 500. Using fastp at Q25 and MiXCR, TCRdb reprocessed the public reads and kept productive beta chains. Every distinct CDR3 protein forms one entry, paired with its most common genes and DNA. This sample gives about 40,000 distinct CDR3 sequences in total; nearly 25% of them show up just once. Of the sample, around 1% falls within the top ten clones. Sequenced: naive CD8+ T cells from blood, with Jurkat cell RNA spiked in. The sample's cell subset or site label is to be understood as: FACS-sorted CD8+CD4-CCR7+CD45RA+ naive T cells. The source of these receptors is a human donor in good health. Some libraries in this study had Jurkat cell RNA spiked in.

There are many counts of this clonotype. The chain uses TRBV19 and TRBJ2-5, with no clear D. The CDR3 has 14 amino acids. Trimming stripped 6 bases from V and 4 bases from J, with 15 bases between. Germline loops: CDR1 LNHDA, CDR2 SQIVND (reference sequence). This CDR3 reads CASSPAPEGETQYF. CDR3 in DNA: TGTGCCAGTAGCCCGGCCCCAGAAGGAGAGACCCAGTACTTC. Based on the CDR3 plus reference TRBV19 and TRBJ2-5, the full variable domain is DGGITQSPKYLFRKEGQNVTLSCEQNLNHDAMYWYRQDPGQGLRLIYYSQIVNDFQKGDIAEGYSVSREKKESFPLTVTSAQKNPTAFYLCASSPAPEGETQYFGPGTRLLVL.

This clonotype has just a few counts. V usage is TRBV7-9 and J usage is TRBJ2-3; the D is unclear. The CDR3 consists of 14 residues. CDR1 SEHNR and CDR2 FQNEAQ come from the germline V gene (reference sequence). With 2 bases removed from V and 4 bases from J, the gap between germline ends came to 10 bases. The CDR3 region has the DNA TGTGCCAGCAGCTTAAGCCTGGACGCAGATACGCAGTATTTT. Translation gives CASSLSLDADTQYF.

The chain joins TRBV7-6 to TRBJ1-1; D gene unclear. This CDR3 has 13 amino acids. The V and J ends lost 5 bases and 0 bases respectively, with 7 bases between them. Germline V CDR1 and CDR2: SGHVS, FNYEAQ. CDR3 amino acids: CASSPAMNTEAFF. DNA for the CDR3: TGTGCCAGCAGCCCCGCGATGAACACTGAAGCTTTCTTT.

To note about this clonotype: A read error may explain this, as a much larger clone is one base away. The chain combines TRBV19 with TRBJ1-2; D is perhaps TRBD1 (6 bases). The CDR3 is 15 amino acids. Germline CDR1 is LNHDA and CDR2 is SQIVND (reference sequence). V was shortened by 4 bases and J by 8 bases, with 20 bases between the two germline ends. CDR3 loop: CASSTSNRVQVGYTF. The DNA for the CDR3 is TGTGCCAGTAGTACGTCGAACAGGGTGCAAGTCGGCTACACCTTC.

The rearrangement uses TRBV30 and TRBJ1-1; 10 bases are shared with TRBD1. The length of the CDR3 is 14 residues. Unmatched junction bases numbered 5, after V lost 2 bases and J lost 5 bases. Germline V gene sequence: CDR1 GTSNPN, CDR2 SVGIG (reference sequence). CDR3 in DNA: TGTGCCTGGAGTACGACAGGGGGCTGGACTGAAGCTTTCTTT. Its translation: CAWSTTGGWTEAFF.

This clonotype was detected many times. The V call is TRBV20-1, the J call TRBJ2-7; D is unresolved. Germline lookup yields CDR1 DFQATT and CDR2 SNEGSKA (reference sequence). V dropped 5 bases and J dropped 0 bases, with 11 bases sitting between them. The CDR3 has 13 residues. The CDR3 loop is CSAPQYVSYEQYF. CDR3 sequence (DNA): TGCAGTGCTCCCCAGTACGTCTCCTACGAGCAGTACTTC.

There are many counts of this clonotype. This chain links TRBV6-2 or TRBV6-3 with TRBJ2-7; 8 bases match TRBD1. Germline CDR1 reads MNHEY; CDR2 reads SVGEGT. Losses at the gene ends were 2 bases for V and 5 bases for J; bases not matched to a gene: 5. The CDR3 consists of 14 residues. CDR3 sequence reads: CASSYSTGGHEQYF. CDR3 nucleotides: TGTGCCAGCAGTTACAGTACAGGGGGACACGAGCAGTACTTC.

This clonotype was detected many times. The chain joins TRBV27 to TRBJ2-3; no clear D gene. Germline V gene sequence: CDR1 MNHEY, CDR2 SMNVEV (reference sequence). This CDR3 is 15 amino acids long. The V end was cut by 7 bases, the J end by 1 base, with 15 bases between. CDR3 loop: CASIPITGGTDTQYF. CDR3 nucleotide sequence: TGTGCCAGCATACCAATTACGGGCGGCACAGATACGCAGTATTTT.

The chain links TRBV11-2 to TRBJ2-1; D is uncertain. The V and J ends lost 5 bases and 0 bases respectively, with 11 bases between them. Germline values: CDR1 SGHAT, CDR2 FQNNGV. The CDR3 runs to 15 residues. CDR3: CASSRGPSSYNEQFF. As DNA, the CDR3 is TGTGCCAGCAGCCGTGGACCCAGCTCCTACAATGAGCAGTTCTTC. The full variable domain, with the rest looked up from reference TRBV11-2 and TRBJ2-1, is EAGVAQSPRYKIIEKRQSVAFWCNPISGHATLYWYQQILGQGPKLLIQFQNNGVVDDSQLPKDRFSAERLKGVDSTLKIQPAKLEDSAVYLCASSRGPSSYNEQFFGPGTRLTVL.